One sample yielded the 5 T cell receptor beta chains listed below, sequenced in a study of cytomegalovirus exposure and HLA in healthy donors. Assay: immunoSEQ multiplex PCR; the TCRdb copy retains only in-frame clones and omits some. Here the sample spans 150,000 to 200,000 clones, approximately 88% being singletons. The specimen sequenced was PBMCs. These receptors all stem from a man between 18 and 29 years old in good health and CMV-seropositive.

CDR3 DNA sequence: TGTGCCAGCAGCCCAACTCCCGTCAGGGGGAATGACAATGAGCAGTTCTTC. Protein product: CASSPTPVRGNDNEQFF. V and J are TRBV28 and TRBJ2-1, with 7 bases aligning to TRBD1. With V trimmed by 6 bases and J by 5 bases, 16 bases remained unmatched. The CDR3 is 17 residues long. Germline values: CDR1 MDHEN, CDR2 SYDVKM.

This clone turned up a few times. The CDR3 protein is CASSYPRGGAGELFF. The CDR3 DNA is TGTGCCAGCAGTTACCCCAGAGGGGGGGCCGGGGAGCTGTTTTTT. This chain joins TRBV6-5 and TRBJ2-2, with a weak D call TRBD2 (7 bases). The CDR3 is made up of 15 amino acids. Germline V lookup: CDR1 MNHEY, CDR2 SVGAGI. V was shortened by 2 bases and J by 6 bases, with 13 bases between the two germline ends.

The genes are TRBV27 and TRBJ2-3; the match to TRBD2 covers 7 bases. Unmatched junction bases numbered 24, after V lost 6 bases and J lost 3 bases. The CDR3 runs to 20 residues. CDR1 and CDR2 from the germline V gene are MNHEY and SMNVEV (reference sequence). The chain's CDR3 is CASRLSPRVGGRGVTDTQYF. In nucleotides, the CDR3 is TGTGCCAGCAGACTTTCACCCCGGGTAGGAGGGAGGGGTGTAACAGATACGCAGTATTTT.

This chain links TRBV29-1 with TRBJ1-5, with TRBD1 identical over 7 bases. The CDR3 spans 19 residues. CDR1 is SQVTM, CDR2 ANQGSEA, per germline. With V trimmed by 2 bases and J by 1 base, 17 bases remained unmatched. CDR3 region: CSVEPLDRPGLRSNQPQHF. CDR3 coding DNA: TGCAGCGTTGAACCATTGGACAGGCCGGGTCTGAGGAGCAATCAGCCCCAGCATTTT.

This rearrangement joins TRBV19 to TRBJ2-1; TRBD2 is a possible D gene (5 bases). V was pared by 4 bases and J by 2 bases, with 9 bases between. Germline-derived CDR1 and CDR2 are LNHDA and SQIVND (reference sequence). CDR3 length: 14 residues. In nucleotides, the CDR3 is TGTGCCAGTAGTAGCGGAGGCCCCTACAATGAGCAGTTCTTC. It is translated as CASSSGGPYNEQFF.